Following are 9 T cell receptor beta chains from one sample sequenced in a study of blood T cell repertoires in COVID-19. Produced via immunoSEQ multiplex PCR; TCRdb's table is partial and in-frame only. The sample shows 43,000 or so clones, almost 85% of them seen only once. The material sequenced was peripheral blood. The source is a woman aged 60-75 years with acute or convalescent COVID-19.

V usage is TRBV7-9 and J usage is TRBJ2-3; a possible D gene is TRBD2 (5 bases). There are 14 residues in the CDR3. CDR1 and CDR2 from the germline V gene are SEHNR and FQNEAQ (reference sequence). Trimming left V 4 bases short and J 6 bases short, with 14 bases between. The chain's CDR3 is CASSSPGSLDTQYF. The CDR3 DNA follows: TGTGCCAGCAGCTCCCCGGGATCACTGGATACGCAGTATTTT.

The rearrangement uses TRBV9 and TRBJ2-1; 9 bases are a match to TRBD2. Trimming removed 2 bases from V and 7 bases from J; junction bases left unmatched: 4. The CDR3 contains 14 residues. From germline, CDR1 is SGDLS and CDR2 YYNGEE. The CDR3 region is CASSVGGGANEQFF. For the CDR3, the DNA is TGTGCCAGCAGCGTTGGCGGGGGGGCGAATGAGCAGTTCTTC.

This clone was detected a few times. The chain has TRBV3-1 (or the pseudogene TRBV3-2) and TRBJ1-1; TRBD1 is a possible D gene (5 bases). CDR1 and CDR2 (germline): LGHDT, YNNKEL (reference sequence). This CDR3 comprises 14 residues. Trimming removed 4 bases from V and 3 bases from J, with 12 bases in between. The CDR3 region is CASSRGSGDTEAFF. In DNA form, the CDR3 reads TGTGCCAGCAGCCGGGGGTCGGGGGACACTGAAGCTTTCTTT.

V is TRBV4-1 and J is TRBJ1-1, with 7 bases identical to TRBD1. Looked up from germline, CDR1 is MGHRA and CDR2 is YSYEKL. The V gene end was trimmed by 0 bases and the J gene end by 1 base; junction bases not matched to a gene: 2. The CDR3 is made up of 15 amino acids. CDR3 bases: TGCGCCAGCAGCCAAGATCAGGGGGAGAACACTGAAGCTTTCTTT. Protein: CASSQDQGENTEAFF.

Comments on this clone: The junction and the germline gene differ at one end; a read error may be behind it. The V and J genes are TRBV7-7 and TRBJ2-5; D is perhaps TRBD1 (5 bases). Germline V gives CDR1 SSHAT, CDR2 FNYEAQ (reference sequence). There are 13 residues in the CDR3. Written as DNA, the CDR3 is TGTGCTAGCAGCTTAGTGGGGCGGGAGACCCAGTACTTC. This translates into CASSLVGRETQYF.

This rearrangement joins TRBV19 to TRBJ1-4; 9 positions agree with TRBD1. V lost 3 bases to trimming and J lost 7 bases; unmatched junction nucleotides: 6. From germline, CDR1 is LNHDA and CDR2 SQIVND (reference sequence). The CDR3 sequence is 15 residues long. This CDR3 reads CASSMPGTGSEKLFF. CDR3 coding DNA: TGTGCCAGTAGTATGCCCGGGACAGGGAGTGAAAAACTGTTTTTT.

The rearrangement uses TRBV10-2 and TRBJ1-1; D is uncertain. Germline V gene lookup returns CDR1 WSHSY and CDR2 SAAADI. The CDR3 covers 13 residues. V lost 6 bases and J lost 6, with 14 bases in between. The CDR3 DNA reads TGCGCCAGCAGACTAAACATCTGGGCTGAAGCTTTCTTT. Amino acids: CASRLNIWAEAFF.

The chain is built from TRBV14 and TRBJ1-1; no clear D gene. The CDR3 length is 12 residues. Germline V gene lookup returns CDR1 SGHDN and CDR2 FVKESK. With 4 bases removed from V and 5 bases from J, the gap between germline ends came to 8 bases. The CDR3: CASSPLATEAFF. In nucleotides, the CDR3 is TGTGCCAGCAGCCCGCTTGCGACTGAAGCTTTCTTT.

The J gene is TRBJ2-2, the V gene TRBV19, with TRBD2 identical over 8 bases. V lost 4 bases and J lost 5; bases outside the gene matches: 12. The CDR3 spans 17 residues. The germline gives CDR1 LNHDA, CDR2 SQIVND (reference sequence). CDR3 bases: TGTGCCAGTAGTACCGAGCCCGGGACTAGGGTAACCGGGGAGCTGTTTTTT. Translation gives CASSTEPGTRVTGELFF.